The rows below give T cell receptor beta chains drawn from one sample of a study of PD-L1 blockade in urothelial cancer. Using immunoSEQ multiplex PCR, the repertoire was profiled, and TCRdb retains in-frame clones only, with some absent. The data hold some 120,000 clones, with roughly 83% observed a single time. Specimen: PBMCs, collected around atezolizumab (anti-PD-L1) treatment. The source of these receptors is a man aged 45-65 years with urothelial cancer. Both conserved end residues are part of each CDR3.

TRBJ2-2 TRBV7-6 CASSLSGTSGTGELFF
TRBJ2-2 TRBV5-1 CASSLVGGANTGELFF
TRBJ2-7 TRBV7-6 CASSLRGGDSYEQYF
TRBJ2-3 TRBV2 CASSLTDTQYF
TRBJ2-1 TRBV2 CASSGLAGRNEQFF
TRBJ1-4 TRBV18 CASSQGATNEKLFF
TRBJ2-2 TRBV19 CASNNREIAGELFF
TRBJ1-2 TRBV15 CATSRDFIQGLEGYTF
TRBJ2-1 TRBV6-4 CASSGGASGSDEQFF
TRBJ2-7 TRBV6-1 CATSKTGDSYEQYF